This T cell receptor beta chain was recorded in a study of cytomegalovirus exposure and HLA in healthy donors (dated by TCRdb to about 2017). Study-level background: The 500 to 700 repertoires of the first cohort and the 95 to 150 validation repertoires were produced on the same platform, according to a later analysis. The study was designed to test whether signatures of past pathogen exposure could be identified by cataloging public T cell receptors. Along with the approximately 620-subject first cohort, a separate validation cohort of over a hundred different subjects was used. The study combined high-throughput TCR immunosequencing, statistical association of individual TCRs with disease status, and machine learning to predict cytomegalovirus infection status. Overall study results and their limits: Of the cluster scores, 90% to 95% were above 0 in a later analysis, which found that TCRs clustered in the first cohort also tended to co-occur in the roughly 130 validation repertoires. Most TCR sequences were observed very rarely across donors, whereas some public TCRs were present in many individuals. A few of the identified cytomegalovirus-associated TCR beta chains were confirmed in vitro to be specific for cytomegalovirus antigens. In both the original and validation cohorts, the classifier was reported to diagnose cytomegalovirus status with high specificity and sensitivity. A total of 150 to 200 TCR beta chains were listed by the study as associated with cytomegalovirus. A later analysis lacked HLA typing for the validation cohort, so it scored co-occurrence in that cohort across all 110 or so repertoires. It was suggested by the authors that the approach could potentially be generalized to other disease states and immunological phenotypes.

Donors formed part of the validation cohort, which comprised about 120 subjects and was distinct from the first cohort of 550 to 850 subjects. The count of this clone is one. There is no known antigen for this receptor. Per-base quality was not reported, and no clone a single base away is much larger than it. The method behind the library was the immunoSEQ multiplex PCR assay. From the authors' description of their analysis: To diagnose cytomegalovirus status from the catalog of TCR beta chain sequences, a statistical classification framework was built. What TCRdb holds here is the immuneACCESS table cut down to in-frame rearrangements. Part of the clones is not present; checked against another copy, under half of the missing clones reflect an unresolved V gene, and the others are unexplained. The V and J calls and clone size are taken from that table; D and trimming were inferred from the DNA. In all, the sample holds about 160,000 clones, and about 96% of those were seen once. The leading ten clones occupy approximately 0.97% of the sample.

From the cysteine up to the phenylalanine, the CDR3 has a length of 14 residues. Of the read, only the CDR3 DNA is kept; its 42 bases are in frame from base 1. V was cut back by 6 bases and J by 2 bases, leaving a gap of 11 bases between them. The germline V gene encodes CDR1 MDHEN and CDR2 SYDVKM. This clonotype was obtained from a woman younger than 35 in good health and CMV-seronegative. The sequencing sample was made of PBMCs. This receptor chain uses TRBV28 and TRBJ2-4; perhaps TRBD2 is the D gene, with 5 bases matching. The CDR3 has the sequence CASSSPGTKNIQYF. The bases read TGTGCCAGCAGCTCCCCCGGGACCAAAAACATTCAGTACTTC.